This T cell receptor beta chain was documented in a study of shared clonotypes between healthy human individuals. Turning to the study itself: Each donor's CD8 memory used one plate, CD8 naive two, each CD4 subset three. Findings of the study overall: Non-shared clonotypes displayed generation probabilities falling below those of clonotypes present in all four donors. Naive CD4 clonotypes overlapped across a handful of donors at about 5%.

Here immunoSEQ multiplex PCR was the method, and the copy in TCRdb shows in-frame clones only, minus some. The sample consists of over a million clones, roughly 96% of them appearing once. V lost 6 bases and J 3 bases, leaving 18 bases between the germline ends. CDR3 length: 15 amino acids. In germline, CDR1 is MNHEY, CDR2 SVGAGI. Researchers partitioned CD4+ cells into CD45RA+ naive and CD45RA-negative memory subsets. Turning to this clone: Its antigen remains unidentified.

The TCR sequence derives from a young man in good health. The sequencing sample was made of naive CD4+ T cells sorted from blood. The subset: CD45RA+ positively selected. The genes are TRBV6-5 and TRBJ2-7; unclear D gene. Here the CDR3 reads CASSPRGDGYYEQYF. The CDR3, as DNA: TGTGCCAGCAGCCCACGAGGAGACGGGTACTACGAGCAGTACTTC.